This T cell receptor (beta chain) is from a study of response to subunit inactivated influenza vaccine listed by TCRdb under 2018. About the study as a whole: The study used deep quantitative T cell receptor repertoire profiling to track responses to a trivalent subunit inactivated influenza vaccine. What the study reported, not specific to this receptor: The authors proposed that each seasonal influenza vaccination may bring in only a limited number of new T cells.

Library construction relied on RT-PCR. The sample was run on an Illumina HiSeq 2500. TCRdb applied fastp at Q25 and MiXCR to the public reads, then kept only in-frame beta chains. Every CDR3 protein is listed once, alongside the most common genes and DNA of its rows. For this sample there are around 570,000 distinct CDR3 sequences; over 9% appear just once. The ten largest clones add up to around 10% of the sample. CDR1 and CDR2 are read off the germline V gene (reference sequence) as GTSNPN and SVGIG. Counted from cysteine to phenylalanine, this CDR3 has 15 amino acids. Of the read, only the CDR3 DNA is kept; its 45 bases are in frame from base 1. Germline trimming: 3 bases from V, 3 bases from J; junction bases outside gene matches: 7. Regarding this clonotype: Its antigen specificity is not known. Per-nucleotide qualities are absent, and no much larger clonotype sits a single base away.

The data also belong to a second study, concerning T cells expressing NK-cell markers. The other study reports the following: 5'RACE template switching, by which a universal primer site and unique molecular identifiers were added, was used to make TCR beta cDNA libraries. About eight donors provided sorted CD3+CD56+NKG2C+, CD3+CD56+NKG2C- and CD3+CD56-NKG2C+ T-cell subsets, whose TCR beta-chain repertoires were profiled. Of the eight sequenced donors, seven were found to be HCMV-seropositive and one was found to be HCMV-seronegative. To restrict sorting to alphabetaTCR-expressing T cells, an anti-gammadeltaTCR antibody was added in several experiments. In several donors, the dominant CD3+CD56+NKG2C+ clonotypes were found to rank among the top 10 CD8+ clonotypes and to make up about 1.0-7.0% of CD8+ T cells. Those dominant clonotypes were again the most abundant among CD3+CD56-NKG2C+ cells in several donors, at roughly 25-65%. Whether the expanded NKG2C-expressing T cell clones were specific for HCMV antigens was left unclear. Randomly selected healthy volunteers, three men and five women, were used as the eight sequenced donors. A commercial ELISA kit detecting HCMV-specific IgG in serum was used to determine HCMV serostatus. Peripheral blood mononuclear cells were isolated from blood by Ficoll density gradient centrifugation. For several donors, bulk peripheral blood T-cell repertoires were additionally sequenced from unsorted PBMC. cDNA synthesis was primed from the TCR beta constant segment and was followed by two successive PCR amplification steps. The libraries were sequenced on Illumina HiSeq 2000/2500, MiSeq or NextSeq, producing 2 x 150 bp reads. Reads were demultiplexed and grouped by UMI with MIGEC, and clonotypes were assembled and quantified with MiTCR. To exclude erroneous sequences, only TCR cDNA sequences supported by at least two reads were retained. The tcR package was used for downstream repertoire analysis, and clonotypes were matched between fractions using CDR3 nucleotide sequence together with V segment. VDJmatch was used to annotate antigen specificity against VDJdb, with one amino acid substitution in CDR3 permitted.

The clonotype originates from a man over 45 who received an inactivated influenza vaccine. Donor details come from another sample of the same person, matched by shared clones. The sample was PBMCs from blood, taken on the day of vaccination. This receptor chain uses TRBV30 and TRBJ2-7; 11 junctional bases match TRBD1. The DNA sequence follows: TGTGCCTGGAGCAAAACCGGGACAGGGGGCTACGAGCAGTACTTC. This is translated as CAWSKTGTGGYEQYF. Reference TRBV30 and TRBJ2-7 genes cover what lies past the CDR3, so the full variable domain is SQTIHQWPATLVQPVGSPLSLECTVEGTSNPNLYWYRQAAGRGLQLLFYSVGIGQISSEVPQNLSASRPQDRQFILSSKKLLLSDSGFYLCAWSKTGTGGYEQYFGPGTRLTVT.